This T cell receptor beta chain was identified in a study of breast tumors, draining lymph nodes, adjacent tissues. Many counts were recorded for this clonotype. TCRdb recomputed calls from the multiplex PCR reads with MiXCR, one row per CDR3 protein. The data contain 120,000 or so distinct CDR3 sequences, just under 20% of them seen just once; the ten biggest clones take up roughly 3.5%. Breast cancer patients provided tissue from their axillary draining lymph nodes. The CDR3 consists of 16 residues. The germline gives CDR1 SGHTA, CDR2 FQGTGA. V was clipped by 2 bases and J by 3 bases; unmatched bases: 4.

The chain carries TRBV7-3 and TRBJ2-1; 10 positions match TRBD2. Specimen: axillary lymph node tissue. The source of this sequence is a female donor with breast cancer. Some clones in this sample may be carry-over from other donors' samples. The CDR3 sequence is CASSLLAGVNYNEQFF. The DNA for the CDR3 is TGTGCCAGCAGCTTACTAGCGGGAGTAAACTACAATGAGCAGTTCTTC.